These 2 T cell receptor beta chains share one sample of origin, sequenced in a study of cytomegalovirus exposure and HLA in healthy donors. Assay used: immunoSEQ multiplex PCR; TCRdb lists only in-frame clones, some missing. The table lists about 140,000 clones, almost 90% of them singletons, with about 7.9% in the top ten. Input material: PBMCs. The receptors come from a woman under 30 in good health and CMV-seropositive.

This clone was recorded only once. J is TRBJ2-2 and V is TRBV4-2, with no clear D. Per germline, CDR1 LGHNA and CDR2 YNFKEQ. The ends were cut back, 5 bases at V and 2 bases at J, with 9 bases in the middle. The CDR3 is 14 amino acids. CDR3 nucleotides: TGTGCCAGCAGCTCAGAGGTAAACACCGGGGAGCTGTTTTTT. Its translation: CASSSEVNTGELFF.

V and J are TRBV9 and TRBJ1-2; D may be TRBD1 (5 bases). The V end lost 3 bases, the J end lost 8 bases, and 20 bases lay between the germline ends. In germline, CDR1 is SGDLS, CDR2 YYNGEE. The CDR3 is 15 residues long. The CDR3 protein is CASSDTGNSYGGYTF. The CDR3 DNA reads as TGTGCCAGCAGCGACACAGGAAACTCCTATGGCGGCTACACCTTC.